This T cell receptor beta chain was retrieved from a study of human T cells and chemical hapten exposure. Study-level information: There were weekly diphenylcyclopropenone doses to the scalp for patients throughout the approximately 25-week study.

On this clonotype: The antigen is unknown.

TCRdb fed the RACE reads into MiXCR, producing one record per CDR3 protein. The data hold about 400,000 distinct CDR3 sequences, with nearly 6.5% observed a single time. Time point denoted: patch test 2, 6 weeks after DPC sensitization. Regarding treatment: therapeutic diphenylcyclopropenone sensitization with weekly scalp DPC. Extraction yielded total RNA from whole blood (unfractionated). Trimming cost V 7 bases and J 5 bases, with 14 bases left between them. CDR3 length equals 13 residues. Study-level findings and limits: Those TCRs sitting above 1 in 1000 frequency stayed the same with DPC sensitization.

Sample: whole blood, taken in connection with sensitization to the hapten diphenylcyclopropenone (DPC). This receptor was identified in a woman younger than 35 with alopecia areata. Some clones in this sample may be carry-over from other donors' samples. The rearrangement links TRBV12-3 or TRBV12-4 to TRBJ1-1, with D unresolved. CDR3 nucleotide sequence: TGTGCCAGCACCTGGACTGCGGGGACTGAAGCTTTCTTT. Its protein is CASTWTAGTEAFF.